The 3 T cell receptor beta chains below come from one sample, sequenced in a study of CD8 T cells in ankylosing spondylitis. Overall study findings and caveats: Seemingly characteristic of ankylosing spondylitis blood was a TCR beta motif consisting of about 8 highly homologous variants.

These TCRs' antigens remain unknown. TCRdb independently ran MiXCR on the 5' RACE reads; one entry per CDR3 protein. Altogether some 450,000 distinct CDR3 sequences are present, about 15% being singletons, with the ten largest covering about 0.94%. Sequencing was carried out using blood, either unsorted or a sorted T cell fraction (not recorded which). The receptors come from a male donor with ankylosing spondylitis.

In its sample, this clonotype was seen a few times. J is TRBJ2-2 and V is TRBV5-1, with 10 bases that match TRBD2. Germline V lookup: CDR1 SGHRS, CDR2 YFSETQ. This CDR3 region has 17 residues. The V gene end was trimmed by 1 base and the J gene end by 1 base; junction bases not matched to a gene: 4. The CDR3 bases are TGCGCCAGCAGCTTGCATAGGACTAGCGGGAACACCGGGGAGCTGTTTTTT. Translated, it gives CASSLHRTSGNTGELFF. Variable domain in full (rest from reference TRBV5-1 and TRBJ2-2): KAGVTQTPRYLIKTRGQQVTLSCSPISGHRSVSWYQQTPGQGLQFLFEYFSETQRNKGNFPGRFSGRQFSNSRSEMNVSTLELGDSALYLCASSLHRTSGNTGELFFGEGSRLTVL.

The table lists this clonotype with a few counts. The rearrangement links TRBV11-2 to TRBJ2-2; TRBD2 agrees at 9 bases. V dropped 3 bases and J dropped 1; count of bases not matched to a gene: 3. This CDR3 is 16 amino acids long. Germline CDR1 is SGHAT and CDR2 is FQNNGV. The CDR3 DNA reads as TGTGCCAGCAGCTTGAGCGGGGGGAAGAACACCGGGGAGCTGTTTTTT. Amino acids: CASSLSGGKNTGELFF.

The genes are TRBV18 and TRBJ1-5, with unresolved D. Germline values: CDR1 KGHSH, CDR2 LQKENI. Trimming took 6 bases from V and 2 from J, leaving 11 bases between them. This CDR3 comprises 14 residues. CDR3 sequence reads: CASSRSSGNQPQHF. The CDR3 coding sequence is TGTGCCAGCTCGAGGTCGTCGGGCAATCAGCCCCAGCATTTT.